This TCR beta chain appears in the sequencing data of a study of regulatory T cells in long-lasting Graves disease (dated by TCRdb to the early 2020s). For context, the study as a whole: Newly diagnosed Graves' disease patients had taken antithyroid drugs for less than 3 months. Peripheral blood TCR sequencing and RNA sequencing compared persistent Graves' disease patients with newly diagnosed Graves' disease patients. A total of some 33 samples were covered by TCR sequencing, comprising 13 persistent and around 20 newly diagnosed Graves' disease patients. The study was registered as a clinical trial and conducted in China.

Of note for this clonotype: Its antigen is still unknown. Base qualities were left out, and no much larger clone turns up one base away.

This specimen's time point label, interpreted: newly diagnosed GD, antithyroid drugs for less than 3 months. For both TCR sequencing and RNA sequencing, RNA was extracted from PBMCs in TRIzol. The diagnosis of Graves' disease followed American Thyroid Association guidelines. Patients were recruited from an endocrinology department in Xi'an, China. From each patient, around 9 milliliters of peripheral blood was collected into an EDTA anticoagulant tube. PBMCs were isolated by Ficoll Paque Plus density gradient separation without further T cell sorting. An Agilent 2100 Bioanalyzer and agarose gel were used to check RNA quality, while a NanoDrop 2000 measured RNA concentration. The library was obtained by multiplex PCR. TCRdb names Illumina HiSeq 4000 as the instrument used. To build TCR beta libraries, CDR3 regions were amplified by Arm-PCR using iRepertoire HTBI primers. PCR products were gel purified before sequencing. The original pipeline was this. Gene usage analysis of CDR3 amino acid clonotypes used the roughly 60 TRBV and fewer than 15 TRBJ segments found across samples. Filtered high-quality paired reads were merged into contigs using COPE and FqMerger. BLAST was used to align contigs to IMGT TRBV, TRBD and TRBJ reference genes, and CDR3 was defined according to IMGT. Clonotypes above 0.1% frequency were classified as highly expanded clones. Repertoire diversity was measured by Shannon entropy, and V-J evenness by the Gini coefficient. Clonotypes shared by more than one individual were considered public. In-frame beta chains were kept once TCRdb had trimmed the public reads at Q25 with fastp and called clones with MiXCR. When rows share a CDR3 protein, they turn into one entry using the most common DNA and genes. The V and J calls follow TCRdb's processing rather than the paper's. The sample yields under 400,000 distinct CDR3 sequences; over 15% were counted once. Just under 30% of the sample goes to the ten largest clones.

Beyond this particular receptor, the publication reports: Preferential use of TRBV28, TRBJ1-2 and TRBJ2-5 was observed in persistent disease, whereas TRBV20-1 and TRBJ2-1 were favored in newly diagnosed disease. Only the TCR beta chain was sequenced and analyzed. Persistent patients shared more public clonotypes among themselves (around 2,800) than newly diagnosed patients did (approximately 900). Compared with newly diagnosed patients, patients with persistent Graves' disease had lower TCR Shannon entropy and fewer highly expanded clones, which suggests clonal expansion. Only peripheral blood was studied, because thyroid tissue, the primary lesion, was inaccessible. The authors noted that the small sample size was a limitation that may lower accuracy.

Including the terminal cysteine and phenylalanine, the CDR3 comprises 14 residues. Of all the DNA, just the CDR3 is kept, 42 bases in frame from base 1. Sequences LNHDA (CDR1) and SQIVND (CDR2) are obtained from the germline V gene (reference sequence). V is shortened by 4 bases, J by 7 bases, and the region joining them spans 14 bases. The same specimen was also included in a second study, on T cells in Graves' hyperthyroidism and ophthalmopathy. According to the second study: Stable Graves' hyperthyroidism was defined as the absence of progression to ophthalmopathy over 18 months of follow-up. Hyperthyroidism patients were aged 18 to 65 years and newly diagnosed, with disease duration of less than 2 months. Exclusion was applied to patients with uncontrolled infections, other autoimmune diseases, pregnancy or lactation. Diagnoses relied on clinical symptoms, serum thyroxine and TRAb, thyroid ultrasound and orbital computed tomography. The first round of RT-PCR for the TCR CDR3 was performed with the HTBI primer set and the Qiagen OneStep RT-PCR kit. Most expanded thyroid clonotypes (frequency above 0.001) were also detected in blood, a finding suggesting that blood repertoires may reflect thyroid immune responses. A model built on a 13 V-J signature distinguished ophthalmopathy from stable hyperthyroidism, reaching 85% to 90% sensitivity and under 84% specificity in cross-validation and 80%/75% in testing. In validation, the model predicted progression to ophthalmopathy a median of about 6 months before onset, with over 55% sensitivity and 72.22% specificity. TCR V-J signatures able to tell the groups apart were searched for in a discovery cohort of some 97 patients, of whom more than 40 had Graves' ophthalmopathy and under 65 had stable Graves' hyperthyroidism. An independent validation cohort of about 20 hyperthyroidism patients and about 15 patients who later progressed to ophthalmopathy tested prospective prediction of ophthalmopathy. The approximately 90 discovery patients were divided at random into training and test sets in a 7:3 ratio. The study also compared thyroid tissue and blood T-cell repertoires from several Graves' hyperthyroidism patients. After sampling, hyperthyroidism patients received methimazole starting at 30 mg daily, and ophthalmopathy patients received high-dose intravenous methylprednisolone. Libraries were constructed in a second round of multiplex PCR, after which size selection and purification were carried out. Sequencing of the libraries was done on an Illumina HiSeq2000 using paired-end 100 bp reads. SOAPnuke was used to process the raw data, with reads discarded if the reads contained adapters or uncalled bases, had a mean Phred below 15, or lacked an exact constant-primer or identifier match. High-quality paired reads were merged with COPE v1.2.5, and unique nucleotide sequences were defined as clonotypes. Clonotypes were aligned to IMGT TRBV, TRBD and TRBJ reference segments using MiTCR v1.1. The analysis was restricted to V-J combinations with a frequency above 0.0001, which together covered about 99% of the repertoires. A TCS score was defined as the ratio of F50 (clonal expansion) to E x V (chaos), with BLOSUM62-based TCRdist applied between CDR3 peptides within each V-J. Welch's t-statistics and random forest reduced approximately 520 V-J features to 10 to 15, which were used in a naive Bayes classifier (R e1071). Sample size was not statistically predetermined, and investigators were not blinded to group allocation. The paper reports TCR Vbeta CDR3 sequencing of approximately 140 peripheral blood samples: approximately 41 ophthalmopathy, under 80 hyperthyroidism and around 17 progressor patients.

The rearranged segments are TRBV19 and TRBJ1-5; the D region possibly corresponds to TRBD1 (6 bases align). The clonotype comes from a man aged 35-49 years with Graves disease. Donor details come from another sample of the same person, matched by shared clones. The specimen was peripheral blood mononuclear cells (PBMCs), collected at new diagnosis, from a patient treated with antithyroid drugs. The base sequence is TGTGCCAGTAGTACCGGGGGGGGCAGGCAGCCCCAGCATTTT. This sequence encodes CASSTGGGRQPQHF.